One and the same sample provided the 3 T cell receptor beta chains below, sequenced in a study of blood T cell repertoires in COVID-19. The method was immunoSEQ multiplex PCR; TCRdb's version includes in-frame clones alone and lacks a portion of them. This table has approximately 230,000 clones, around 88% appearing once. Input material: peripheral blood. The receptors derive from a woman aged 30 to 39 with COVID-19, enrolled during active disease.

This chain joins TRBV7-6 and TRBJ2-2; D is unclear. Germline-derived CDR1 and CDR2 are SGHVS and FNYEAQ. The CDR3 spans 15 residues. V lost 3 bases to trimming and J lost 7 bases, with 15 bases between them. The chain's CDR3 is CASSLADSEFGELFF. The CDR3 DNA follows: TGTGCCAGCAGCTTGGCAGACTCGGAATTCGGGGAGCTGTTTTTT. The full variable domain, with the rest looked up from reference TRBV7-6 and TRBJ2-2, is GAGVSQSPRYKVTKRGQDVALRCDPISGHVSLYWYRQALGQGPEFLTYFNYEAQQDKSGLPNDRFSAERPEGSISTLTIQRTEQRDSAMYRCASSLADSEFGELFFGEGSRLTVL.

In the case of this clone: At one end the junction does not follow the germline gene, possibly because of a read error. The chain combines TRBV7-7 with TRBJ2-1, with TRBD1 identical over 8 bases. This CDR3 contains 13 residues. Germline CDR1 is SSHAT and CDR2 is FNYEAQ (reference sequence). DNA for the CDR3: TGTGCTAGCAGCTTAGGACAGGGAAGGGAGCAGTTCTTC. Amino acid sequence: CASSLGQGREQFF.

The DNA for the CDR3 is TGTGCCAGCACCAACGCGGGGAGTGGAAACACCATATATTTT. It yields the protein CASTNAGSGNTIYF. The chain combines TRBV5-4 with TRBJ1-3, with D unclear. The V gene lost 6 bases and the J gene lost 3 bases, with 13 bases spanning the gap. The CDR3 is made up of 14 amino acids. Germline CDR1 is SGHNT and CDR2 is YYREEE (reference sequence).